The TCR beta chain described here comes from a study of cytomegalovirus exposure and HLA in healthy donors. Study as a whole: An early data release held some 85 million unique TCRs from HLA-typed donors. Study-level findings and limits: One variant, a missense change in DCLRE1C, was linked in a later analysis to TCR beta V- and J-gene trimming. The classifier reportedly diagnosed cytomegalovirus status with high sensitivity and specificity. A previous analysis found most TCR beta V segments productive roughly 87% or roughly 30% of the time.

As for this clone: Its antigen is currently unknown.

The PCR contained 60 Vbeta and 13 Jbeta primers. TCRdb's table, derived via immunoSEQ multiplex PCR, lists solely in-frame clones and lacks some. The sample has 150,000 to 200,000 clones; 80% to 85% are singletons. Germline CDR1 is SGHAT and CDR2 is FQNNGV. J gave up 7 bases and V 5 bases, and 12 bases lay outside the gene matches. There are 17 residues in the CDR3. The sequencing input was PBMCs. The origin of this receptor is a woman in her forties in good health and CMV-seronegative. J is TRBJ2-1 and V is TRBV11-2, with 12 bases aligning to TRBD2. This CDR3 reads CASSPQLRTSGKNEQFF. The CDR3 DNA reads as TGTGCCAGCAGCCCCCAATTGAGGACTAGCGGGAAGAATGAGCAGTTCTTC.